This T cell receptor (beta chain) was captured by sequencing in a study of shared clonotypes between healthy human individuals. Worth noting for this clone: The antigen remains undetermined.

Germline V CDR1 and CDR2: MDHEN, SYDVKM. The CDR3 length is 18 residues. With V trimmed by 6 bases and J by 0 bases, 12 bases remained unmatched. General study results and limits: Genetic and exposure-history diversity was limited by the small donor number.

Sequencing used immunoSEQ multiplex PCR; TCRdb keeps in-frame clones, though not all of them. The table lists hundreds of thousands of clones, roughly 97% of them singletons. Material: naive CD4+ T cells sorted from blood. Specified subset: CD45RA+ positively selected. The TCR originated in a woman aged 25 to 39 in good health. The J gene is TRBJ1-2, the V gene TRBV28, with 11 bases fitting TRBD1. CDR3 DNA: TGTGCCAGCAGGTCTACAATCGGACAGGGGGCCGCTAACTATGGCTACACCTTC. Amino acid sequence: CASRSTIGQGAANYGYTF.